One sample yielded the 21 T cell receptor beta chains listed below, sequenced in a study of blood T cell repertoires in COVID-19. Clones were sequenced by immunoSEQ multiplex PCR, and TCRdb holds only the in-frame ones, with some missing. This table has around 40,000 clones, nearly 90% appearing once. What was sequenced was peripheral blood. The receptors originated from a human donor in a cohort sampled during active COVID-19.

Note on this clone: One junction end does not reproduce the germline sequence, and a read error may be involved. The rearrangement joins TRBV6-6 to TRBJ2-1; 14 nucleotides agree with TRBD2. This CDR3 contains 19 residues. The V gene's germline CDR1 is MNHNY and CDR2 SVGAGI (reference sequence). The CDR3 nucleotides read TGTGCCAGCAGCTACTCCGGGGGACTAGCGGGAGTTTTCTACAATGAGCAGTTCTTC. Its translation is CASSYSGGLAGVFYNEQFF.

The V and J genes are TRBV6-1 and TRBJ2-4; D unclear. Trimming took 0 bases from V and 0 from J, leaving 6 bases between them. Per germline, CDR1 MNHNS and CDR2 SASEGT. The length of the CDR3 is 15 residues. The CDR3 DNA reads as TGTGCCAGCAGTGAAGCGAACACAGCCAAAAACATTCAGTACTTC. Its protein product is CASSEANTAKNIQYF.

The gene calls are TRBV9 and TRBJ2-2; no definite D call. V was shortened by 1 base and J by 1 base, with 2 bases between the two germline ends. Germline V gene lookup returns CDR1 SGDLS and CDR2 YYNGEE. This CDR3 region has 13 residues. CDR3 protein: CASSVQNTGELFF. CDR3 coding DNA: TGTGCCAGCAGCGTACAGAACACCGGGGAGCTGTTTTTT.

Written as DNA, the CDR3 is TGCGCCAGCAGCCAAGAGGGTTCCCCGGGACTAGCGGTTTACAATGAGCAGTTCTTC. It codes for CASSQEGSPGLAVYNEQFF. The gene calls are TRBV4-1 and TRBJ2-1, with 11 positions matching TRBD2. This CDR3 is 19 amino acids long. Germline assignment: CDR1 MGHRA and CDR2 YSYEKL. The V and J ends lost 0 bases and 4 bases, in that order; junction bases with no gene match: 11.

This clone has just one count. The CDR3 bases are TGTGCCAGCAGTGAACAGGGGATCCACGAGCAGTACTTC. Its translation is CASSEQGIHEQYF. The rearrangement links TRBV2 to TRBJ2-7; D is possibly TRBD1 (6 bases). V shed 2 bases and J shed 5 bases, with 10 bases lying between them. The length of the CDR3 is 13 residues. Germline V gene lookup returns CDR1 SNHLY and CDR2 FYNNEI.

This chain links TRBV7-8 with TRBJ1-6, with unresolved D. V was pared by 7 bases and J by 7 bases, with 17 bases between. Germline lookup yields CDR1 SGHVS and CDR2 FQNEAQ. CDR3 length: 15 amino acids. CDR3 in DNA: TGTGCCAGCAAAACCAGAGGAGAGGGAAATTCACCCCTCCACTTT. Protein sequence: CASKTRGEGNSPLHF.

V usage is TRBV9 and J usage is TRBJ2-2, with D possibly matching TRBD2 (5 bases). V lost 2 bases and J lost 2, with 10 bases in between. CDR3 length: 15 amino acids. Germline CDR1 reads SGDLS; CDR2 reads YYNGEE. CDR3 DNA: TGTGCCAGCAGCGTCTCCGGACTCAACACCGGGGAGCTGTTTTTT. It yields the protein CASSVSGLNTGELFF.

On this clone: This CDR3 is also generated by other DNA sequences in the sample. J is TRBJ1-2 and V is TRBV9; TRBD1 might be the D (5 bases). The CDR3 consists of 16 residues. Trimming removed 4 bases from V and 8 bases from J, with 24 bases in between. Germline assignment: CDR1 SGDLS and CDR2 YYNGEE. The chain's CDR3 is CASSSGRLGGYWGYTF. As DNA, the CDR3 is TGTGCCAGCAGCTCGGGTCGTTTGGGGGGATATTGGGGCTACACCTTC.

This clone was recorded only once. The chain employs TRBV4-1 and TRBJ1-1; TRBD1 matches 7 bases. V lost 4 bases, J lost 6 bases, and 11 bases stayed unmatched. There are 15 residues in the CDR3. Per the germline V gene, CDR1 is MGHRA and CDR2 is YSYEKL. The CDR3 is CASSRRGDTGAEAFF. CDR3 in DNA: TGCGCCAGCAGCCGCAGGGGGGATACAGGGGCTGAAGCTTTCTTT.

This clone was recorded a few times. J is TRBJ2-2 and V is TRBV12-5; no definite D call. Germline CDR1 and CDR2: LGHNT and FRNRAP. Trimming cost V 7 bases and J 3 bases, with 9 bases left between them. The CDR3 totals 13 residues. The CDR3 sequence: CASALGYTGELFF. The CDR3 coding sequence is TGTGCTAGTGCCCTTGGCTACACCGGGGAGCTGTTTTTT.

The chain employs TRBV9 and TRBJ2-3; D unresolved. The V end was cut by 1 base, the J end by 6 bases, with 12 bases between. The CDR3 runs to 14 residues. CDR1 is SGDLS, CDR2 YYNGEE, per germline. The CDR3 DNA sequence: TGTGCCAGCAGCGTACTTACGAAAGCGGATACGCAGTATTTT. It encodes CASSVLTKADTQYF.

The V call is TRBV5-1, the J call TRBJ2-1; perhaps TRBD2 as D (6 bases). Trimming cost V 8 bases and J 0 bases, with 15 bases left between them. The CDR3 covers 15 residues. Germline V gene lookup returns CDR1 SGHRS and CDR2 YFSETQ. This CDR3 reads CASTRLGGSYNEQFF. The CDR3 DNA reads TGCGCCAGTACCCGATTGGGAGGCTCCTACAATGAGCAGTTCTTC.

This chain connects TRBV19 to TRBJ2-5; 9 bases agree with TRBD1. Germline-derived CDR1 and CDR2 are LNHDA and SQIVND (reference sequence). V was pared by 5 bases and J by 5 bases, with 12 bases of the junction left unmatched. This CDR3 is 16 amino acids long. CDR3 amino acids: CASSYSAQGAGETQYF. The CDR3 nucleotides are TGTGCCAGTAGTTATAGTGCACAGGGGGCCGGTGAGACCCAGTACTTC.

The rearrangement links TRBV27 to TRBJ2-1; a possible D gene is TRBD1 (6 bases). This CDR3 has 16 amino acids. V was trimmed by 6 bases and J by 4 bases, leaving 19 bases between them. CDR1 MNHEY and CDR2 SMNVEV come from the germline V gene (reference sequence). The CDR3: CASRSGQNQVYNEQFF. CDR3 bases: TGTGCCAGCAGATCGGGACAAAACCAGGTTTACAATGAGCAGTTCTTC.

The J gene is TRBJ2-1, the V gene TRBV4-1; 15 bases align to TRBD2. The germline V gene encodes CDR1 MGHRA and CDR2 YSYEKL. V lost 3 bases to trimming and J lost 8 bases; unmatched junction nucleotides: 5. CDR3 size: 16 residues. The CDR3: CASSHGTSGGWDEQFF. The CDR3 nucleotides read TGCGCCAGCAGCCATGGGACTAGCGGGGGGTGGGATGAGCAGTTCTTC.

The chain links TRBV18 to TRBJ1-5, with TRBD1 identical over 11 bases. V lost 6 bases, J lost 7 bases, and 11 bases stayed unmatched. This CDR3 spans 16 amino acids. The germline gives CDR1 KGHSH, CDR2 LQKENI. The CDR3 DNA sequence: TGTGCCAGCTCCCTTGGACAGGGGGCGGGAGGCCAGCCCCAGCATTTT. Translating gives CASSLGQGAGGQPQHF.

The chain carries TRBV5-1 and TRBJ2-7; maybe TRBD1 (5 bases). V was clipped by 0 bases and J by 5 bases, with 9 bases between them. Germline V gives CDR1 SGHRS, CDR2 YFSETQ. This CDR3 has 13 residues. The CDR3: CASSLVPRDEQYF. CDR3 in DNA: TGCGCCAGCAGCTTGGTACCCAGGGACGAGCAGTACTTC.

The genes are TRBV2 and TRBJ2-1; TRBD1 matches 8 bases. Germline CDR1 SNHLY, CDR2 FYNNEI. This CDR3 contains 15 residues. The J segment lost 0 bases and the V segment lost 7 bases, leaving 5 bases of the junction unmatched. This CDR3 is CASTRGQGSYNEQFF. The CDR3 DNA sequence: TGTGCCAGCACCCGCGGACAGGGCTCCTACAATGAGCAGTTCTTC.

The chain carries TRBV18 and TRBJ2-2; the match to TRBD2 covers 11 bases. CDR3 length equals 19 residues. Germline V lookup: CDR1 KGHSH, CDR2 LQKENI. V lost 5 bases to trimming and J lost 4 bases; unmatched junction nucleotides: 15. CDR3 nucleotide sequence: TGTGCCAGCTCATGGCGGGGGACTAGCGGTTCCCCATCCACCGGGGAGCTGTTTTTT. This gives the protein CASSWRGTSGSPSTGELFF.

The CDR3 nucleotides are TGCGCCAGCAGTGAGAGGCTAGCGGGGGACAATGAGCAGTTCTTC. Encoded protein: CASSERLAGDNEQFF. The J gene is TRBJ2-1, the V gene TRBV10-1; 10 nucleotides align to TRBD2. J gave up 5 bases and V 2 bases, and 3 bases lay outside the gene matches. The CDR3 length is 15 residues. Germline V gene sequence: CDR1 WNHNN, CDR2 SYGVQD (reference sequence).

The V call is TRBV7-9, the J call TRBJ2-7, with 14 nucleotides matching TRBD2. Germline CDR1 SEHNR, CDR2 FQNEAQ (reference sequence). CDR3 length equals 16 residues. V trimming: 3 bases; J trimming: 5 bases; junction bases outside the gene matches: 6. The CDR3 sequence: CASSFRTSGRLDEQYF. The CDR3 DNA follows: TGTGCCAGCAGCTTCCGGACTAGCGGGAGGCTTGACGAGCAGTACTTC.